The count of the clone carrying this T cell receptor beta chain is one. Ages ranged from about 18 to 100 years, with residence in approximately 23 US areas. This entry comes from a study of blood T cell repertoires in COVID-19. Study-level information: PBMCs, B-cell-depleted T cells, or T cells were the source of the cDNA or gDNA that made up the material.

In the original workflow: Amplification of reference gene primers was used by the study to estimate nucleated cell counts. The method was immunoSEQ multiplex PCR; TCRdb's version includes in-frame clones alone and lacks a portion of them. V, J and clone size are taken as reported in that table, and D and trimming were inferred from the DNA itself. The sample holds around 250,000 clones; roughly 88% are singletons and the top ten take over 2%. CDR3 length equals 14 residues. The V segment lost 3 bases and the J segment 5 bases; nucleotides outside the gene matches: 4. Germline CDR1 is SGDLS and CDR2 is YYNGEE.

This rearrangement joins TRBV9 to TRBJ1-5; 8 bases fit TRBD1. Sequenced: PBMCs or T cells enriched from blood (not recorded which). This receptor was taken from a woman aged 45-59 years who had recovered from COVID-19. CDR3 sequence: CASSAGQGDQPQHF. CDR3 bases: TGTGCCAGCAGCGCCGGACAGGGCGATCAGCCCCAGCATTTT.